Described below is a single T cell receptor beta chain sequence and its context. Its antigen is not known. This sample was taken from a study of T cell responses to AZD1222 COVID-19 vaccine. Whole-study findings and limits: Sampling that yielded the repertoires occurred only after the peak T cell response.

TCRdb's copy holds only in-frame clones and misses some; the assay was immunoSEQ multiplex PCR. The repertoire consists of some 110,000 clones, with more than 75% occurring once and the leading ten covering approximately 3%. V was pared by 5 bases and J by 7 bases, with 10 bases of the junction left unmatched. The CDR3 extends over 15 amino acids. Germline lookup yields CDR1 SEHNR and CDR2 FQNEAQ (reference sequence). Sequenced here: peripheral blood, sampled 28 days after the second dose of the MenACWY control vaccine. This sequence originates from an adult who received the MenACWY meningococcal vaccine as a control. The V call is TRBV7-9, the J call TRBJ1-1; the match to TRBD1 covers 10 bases. CDR3 DNA: TGTGCCAGCAGCGGGCGGGACAGGGGCTGGGGTGAAGCTTTCTTT. Its translation is CASSGRDRGWGEAFF.